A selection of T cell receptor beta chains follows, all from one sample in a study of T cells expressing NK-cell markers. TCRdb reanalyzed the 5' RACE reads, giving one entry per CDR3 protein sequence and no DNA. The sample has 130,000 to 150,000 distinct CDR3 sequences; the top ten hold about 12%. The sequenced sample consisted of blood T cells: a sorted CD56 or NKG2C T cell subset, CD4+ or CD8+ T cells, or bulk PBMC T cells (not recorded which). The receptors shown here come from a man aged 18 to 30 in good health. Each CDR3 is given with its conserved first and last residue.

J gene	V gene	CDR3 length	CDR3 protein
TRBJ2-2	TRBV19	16	CASSLSGTSVPGELFF
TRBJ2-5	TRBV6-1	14	CASTSRTSQETQYF
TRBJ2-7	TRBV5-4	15	CASSLAGSGPHEQYF
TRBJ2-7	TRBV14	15	CASSQELGRSYEQYF
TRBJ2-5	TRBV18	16	CASSAPSGRAQQTQYF
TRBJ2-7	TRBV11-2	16	CASSLEEGLADYEQYF
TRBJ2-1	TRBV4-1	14	CASSQDSTDNEQFF
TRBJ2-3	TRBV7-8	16	CASSPTVAGHTDTQYF
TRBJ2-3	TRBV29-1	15	CSVEGSAGSTDTQYF
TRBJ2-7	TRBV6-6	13	CASSYSENYEQYF